One TCR beta chain is described in this entry. Its target is not known. Assay used: immunoSEQ multiplex PCR; TCRdb lists only in-frame clones, some missing. The repertoire has over 85,000 clones, roughly 87% of them found once; the top ten carry about 3%. The germline CDR1 and CDR2 sequences are SGHNT and YYREEE (reference sequence). The CDR3 has 15 residues. Trimming took 3 bases from V and 6 from J; bases not matched to a gene: 9. The data were taken from a study of T cell responses to AZD1222 COVID-19 vaccine. Study findings and constraints: Repertoire sampling occurred only after the peak T cell response. Clonal diversity was possibly underestimated, and white British individuals and females predominated among donors. Compared with day 0, the breadth and depth of the Spike-specific TCR repertoire rose significantly after two doses of AZD1222.

The clonotype originates from an adult in good health. The sequencing here drew on peripheral blood, taken on day 0 of AZD1222 vaccination. V is TRBV5-4 and J is TRBJ2-7; 10 bases match TRBD2. As DNA, the CDR3 is TGTGCCAGCAGCTCAAAGCGGGAGGGCCGGGGCGAGCAGTACTTC. Amino acid sequence: CASSSKREGRGEQYF.